This T cell receptor (beta chain) was sequenced during a study of Ad26.COV2.S vaccination and SARS-CoV-2 variants. Across the whole study: Dosing was one shot or two shots 56 days apart. The study, taken as a whole, reports: In vaccinated individuals, spike-specific CD8+ and CD4+ T cell responses reportedly displayed substantial breadth. Possible underestimation of total T cell responses by the TCR breadth and depth analyses was noted.

Worth noting for this clone: The antigen is undetermined.

The data were produced by immunoSEQ multiplex PCR, yet TCRdb's version contains in-frame clones alone and is incomplete. The repertoire consists of 300,000 to 400,000 clones, with roughly nine tenths occurring once and the leading ten covering around 6.6%. The treatment is: around 19 received Ad26.COV2.S at low or high dose, single or two shots; 5 received placebo; per-sample allocation not given. The study sampled participants on day 63 after the first vaccine or placebo injection. Sequences were derived from peripheral blood, sampled in a trial of Ad26.COV2.S vaccine versus placebo. The sequence came from a person aged 18-65 years who received the Ad26.COV2.S COVID-19 vaccine or a placebo.

The CDR3, as DNA: TGTGCCAGCGCAACTAGCGATCTCTACGAGCAGTACTTC. It encodes CASATSDLYEQYF. The chain combines TRBV6-6 with TRBJ2-7; 7 bases align to TRBD2. V lost 8 bases and J lost 3; bases outside the gene matches: 7. Germline assignment: CDR1 MNHNY and CDR2 SVGAGI (reference sequence). This CDR3 is built from 13 residues.